This T cell receptor (beta chain) was found in a study of T cell clusters in autoimmune cytopenias. Some 38,000 genome equivalents of blood DNA were amplified for TRB. One tube held mixed TRB-A and TRB-B primer pools for touch-down PCR. After re-calling the multiplex PCR reads, TCRdb lists one entry per CDR3 protein, DNA absent. The sample shows 3,500 to 4,500 distinct CDR3 sequences, and around 66% sits with its ten largest clones. The CDR3 extends over 14 amino acids. The germline CDR1 and CDR2 sequences are KGHSH and LQKENI. The same sample was also used in a study of T cell repertoires in aging, cancer and after chemotherapy. That paper notes: Compared with age-matched healthy donors, untreated hematological or solid cancer patients showed higher blood TCR clonality. Healthy donors lost TCR diversity with age mainly through richness, cancer patients through richness and evenness.

The rearrangement links TRBV18 to TRBJ2-7. This clonotype originated in a human donor with an autoimmune cytopenia or autoimmune hepatitis (not recorded which). Sequencing input: peripheral blood. CDR3 amino acids: CASSGRIAGEEQYF.